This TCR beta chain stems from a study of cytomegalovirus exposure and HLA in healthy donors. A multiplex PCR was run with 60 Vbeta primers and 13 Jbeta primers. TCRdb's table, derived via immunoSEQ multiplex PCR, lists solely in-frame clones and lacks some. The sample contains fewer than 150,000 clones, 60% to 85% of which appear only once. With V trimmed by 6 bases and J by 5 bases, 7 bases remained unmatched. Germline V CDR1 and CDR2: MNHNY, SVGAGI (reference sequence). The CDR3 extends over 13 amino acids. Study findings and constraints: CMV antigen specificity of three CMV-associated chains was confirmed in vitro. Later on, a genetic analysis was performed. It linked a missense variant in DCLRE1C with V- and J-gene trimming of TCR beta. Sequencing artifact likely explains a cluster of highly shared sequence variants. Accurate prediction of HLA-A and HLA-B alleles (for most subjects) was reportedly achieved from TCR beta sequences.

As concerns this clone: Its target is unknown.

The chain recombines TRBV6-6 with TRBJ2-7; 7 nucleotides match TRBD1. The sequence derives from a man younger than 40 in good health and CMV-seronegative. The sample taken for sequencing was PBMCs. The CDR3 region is CASSTGTENEQYF. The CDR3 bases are TGTGCCAGCAGCACCGGGACAGAGAACGAGCAGTACTTC.